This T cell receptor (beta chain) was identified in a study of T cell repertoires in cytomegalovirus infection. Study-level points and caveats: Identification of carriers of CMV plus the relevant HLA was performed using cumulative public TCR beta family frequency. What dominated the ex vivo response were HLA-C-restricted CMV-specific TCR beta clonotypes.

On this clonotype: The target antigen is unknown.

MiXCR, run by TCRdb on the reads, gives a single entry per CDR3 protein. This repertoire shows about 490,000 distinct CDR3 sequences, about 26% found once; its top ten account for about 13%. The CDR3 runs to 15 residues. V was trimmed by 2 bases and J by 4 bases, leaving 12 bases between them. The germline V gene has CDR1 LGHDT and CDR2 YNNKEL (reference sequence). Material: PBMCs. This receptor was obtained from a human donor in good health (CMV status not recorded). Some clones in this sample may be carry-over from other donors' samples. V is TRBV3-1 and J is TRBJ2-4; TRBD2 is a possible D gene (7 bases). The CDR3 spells CASSQRGATKNIQYF. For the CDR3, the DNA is TGTGCCAGCAGCCAACGGGGGGCAACTAAAAACATTCAGTACTTC.